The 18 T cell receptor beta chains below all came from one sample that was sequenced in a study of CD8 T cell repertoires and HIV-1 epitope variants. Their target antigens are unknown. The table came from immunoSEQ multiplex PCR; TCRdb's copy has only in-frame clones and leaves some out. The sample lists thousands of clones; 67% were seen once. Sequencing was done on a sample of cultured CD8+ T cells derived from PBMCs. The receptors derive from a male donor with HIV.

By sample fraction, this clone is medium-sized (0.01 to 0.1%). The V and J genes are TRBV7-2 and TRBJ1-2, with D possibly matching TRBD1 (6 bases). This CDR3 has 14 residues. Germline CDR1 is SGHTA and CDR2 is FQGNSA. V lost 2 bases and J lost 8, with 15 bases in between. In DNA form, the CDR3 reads TGTGCCAGCAGCTTACAGGTGCCAGGGGAAGGCTACACCTTC. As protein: CASSLQVPGEGYTF. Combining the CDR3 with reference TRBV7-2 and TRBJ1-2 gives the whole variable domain GAGVSQSPSNKVTEKGKDVELRCDPISGHTALYWYRQSLGQGLEFLIYFQGNSAPDKSGLPSDRFSAERTGGSVSTLTIQRTQQEDSAVYLCASSLQVPGEGYTFGSGTRLTVV.

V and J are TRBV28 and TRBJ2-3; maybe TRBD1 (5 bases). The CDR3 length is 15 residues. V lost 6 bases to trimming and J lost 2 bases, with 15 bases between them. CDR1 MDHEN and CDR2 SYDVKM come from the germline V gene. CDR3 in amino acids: CASRGVPEFTDTQYF. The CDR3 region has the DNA TGTGCCAGCAGAGGGGTCCCCGAATTCACAGATACGCAGTATTTT.

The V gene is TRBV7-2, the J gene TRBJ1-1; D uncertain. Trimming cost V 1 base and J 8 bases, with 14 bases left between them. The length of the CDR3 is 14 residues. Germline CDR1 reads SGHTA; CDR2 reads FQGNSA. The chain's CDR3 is CASSLGAGSPEAFF. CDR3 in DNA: TGTGCCAGCAGCTTAGGGGCGGGTAGTCCCGAAGCTTTCTTT.

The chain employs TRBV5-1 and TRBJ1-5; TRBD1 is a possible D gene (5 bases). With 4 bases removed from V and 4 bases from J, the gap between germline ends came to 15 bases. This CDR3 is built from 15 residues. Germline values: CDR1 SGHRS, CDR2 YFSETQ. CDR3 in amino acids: CASSLRSGENQPQHF. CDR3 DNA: TGCGCCAGCAGCCTGAGGTCGGGGGAGAATCAGCCCCAGCATTTT.

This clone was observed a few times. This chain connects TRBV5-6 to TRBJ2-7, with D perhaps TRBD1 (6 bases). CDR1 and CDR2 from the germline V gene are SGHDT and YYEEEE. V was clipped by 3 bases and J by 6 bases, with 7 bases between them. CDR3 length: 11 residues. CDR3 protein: CASSSGVEQYF. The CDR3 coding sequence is TGTGCCAGCAGCTCAGGGGTCGAGCAGTACTTC.

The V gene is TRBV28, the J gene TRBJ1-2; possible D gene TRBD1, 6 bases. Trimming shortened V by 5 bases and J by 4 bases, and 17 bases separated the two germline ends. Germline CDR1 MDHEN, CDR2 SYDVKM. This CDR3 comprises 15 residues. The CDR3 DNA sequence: TGTGCCAGCAGTCCACCCTTGGACAGTGCCTATGGCTACACCTTC. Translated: CASSPPLDSAYGYTF.

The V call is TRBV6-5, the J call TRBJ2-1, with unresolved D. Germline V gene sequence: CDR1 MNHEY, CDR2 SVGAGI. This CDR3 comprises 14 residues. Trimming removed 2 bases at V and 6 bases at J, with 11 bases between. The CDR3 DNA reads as TGTGCCAGCAGTTACCTTGGGCGGTCCAATGAGCAGTTCTTC. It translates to CASSYLGRSNEQFF.

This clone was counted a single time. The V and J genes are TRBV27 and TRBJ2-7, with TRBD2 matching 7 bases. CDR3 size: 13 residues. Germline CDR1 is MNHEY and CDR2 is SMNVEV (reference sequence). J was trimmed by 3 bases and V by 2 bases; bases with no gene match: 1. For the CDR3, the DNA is TGTGCCAGCAGTTTAGCGGGGGACTACGAGCAGTACTTC. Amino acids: CASSLAGDYEQYF.

The CDR3 DNA is TGTGCCAGCTCACCCAGAGGAGGACTAGCGGGACCAGGAACCAAGGGCGGGGAGCTGTTTTTT. This sequence encodes CASSPRGGLAGPGTKGGELFF. The rearrangement joins TRBV18 to TRBJ2-2; 12 nucleotides line up with TRBD2. The CDR3 runs to 21 residues. CDR1 KGHSH and CDR2 LQKENI come from the germline V gene. J lost 7 bases, V lost 3 bases, and 21 bases had no gene match. The variable domain in full, completed from reference TRBV18 and TRBJ2-2, reads NAGVMQNPRHLVRRRGQEARLRCSPMKGHSHVYWYRQLPEEGLKFMVYLQKENIIDESGMPKERFSAEFPKEGPSILRIQQVVRGDSAAYFCASSPRGGLAGPGTKGGELFFGEGSRLTVL.

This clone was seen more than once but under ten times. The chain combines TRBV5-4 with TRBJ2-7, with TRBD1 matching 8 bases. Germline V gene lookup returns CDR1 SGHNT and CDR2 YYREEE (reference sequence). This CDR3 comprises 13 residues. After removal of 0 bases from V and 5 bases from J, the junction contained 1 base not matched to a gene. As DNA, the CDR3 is TGTGCCAGCAGCTTGGGACAGGGGAACGAGCAGTACTTC. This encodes CASSLGQGNEQYF. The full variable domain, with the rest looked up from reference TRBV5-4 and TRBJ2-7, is ETGVTQSPTHLIKTRGQQVTLRCSSQSGHNTVSWYQQALGQGPQFIFQYYREEENGRGNFPPRFSGLQFPNYSSELNVNALELDDSALYLCASSLGQGNEQYFGPGTRLTVT.

CDR3 in amino acids: CASSVDTDNYQPQHF. CDR3 in DNA: TGTGCCAGCAGCGTAGACACCGACAACTATCAGCCCCAGCATTTT. V usage is TRBV6-5 and J usage is TRBJ1-5; D uncertain. The V end was cut by 6 bases, the J end by 5 bases, with 17 bases between. Germline loops: CDR1 MNHEY, CDR2 SVGAGI. The CDR3 contains 15 residues.

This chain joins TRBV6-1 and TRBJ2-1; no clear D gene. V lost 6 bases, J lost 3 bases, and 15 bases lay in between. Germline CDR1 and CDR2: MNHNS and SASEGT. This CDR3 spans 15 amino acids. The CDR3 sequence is CASSESPPVYNEQFF. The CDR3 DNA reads TGTGCCAGCAGCGAATCCCCCCCAGTCTACAATGAGCAGTTCTTC.

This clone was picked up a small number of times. This chain's CDR3 is CASIEYSGTEAFF. CDR3 nucleotides: TGTGCCAGCATTGAGTATTCGGGCACTGAAGCTTTCTTT. J is TRBJ1-1 and V is TRBV7-6; D remains ambiguous. The V and J ends lost 7 bases and 4 bases respectively, with 13 bases between them. Germline CDR1 and CDR2: SGHVS and FNYEAQ. The CDR3 runs 13 residues.

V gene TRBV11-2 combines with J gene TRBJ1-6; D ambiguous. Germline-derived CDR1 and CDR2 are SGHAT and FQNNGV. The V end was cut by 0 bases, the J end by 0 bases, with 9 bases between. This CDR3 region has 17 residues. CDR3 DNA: TGTGCCAGCAGCTTAGAGGCTCTACTCTCCTATAATTCACCCCTCCACTTT. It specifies CASSLEALLSYNSPLHF.

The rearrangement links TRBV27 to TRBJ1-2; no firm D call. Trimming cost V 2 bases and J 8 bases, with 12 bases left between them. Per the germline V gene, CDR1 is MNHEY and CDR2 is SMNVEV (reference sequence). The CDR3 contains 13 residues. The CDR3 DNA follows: TGTGCCAGCAGTTTAGGGGTACTTGGAGGCTACACCTTC. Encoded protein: CASSLGVLGGYTF.

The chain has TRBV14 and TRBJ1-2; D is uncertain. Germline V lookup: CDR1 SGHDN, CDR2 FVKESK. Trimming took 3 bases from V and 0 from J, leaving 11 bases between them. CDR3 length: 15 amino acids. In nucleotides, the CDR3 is TGTGCCAGCAGCCATACGACCGACCCTAACTATGGCTACACCTTC. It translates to CASSHTTDPNYGYTF. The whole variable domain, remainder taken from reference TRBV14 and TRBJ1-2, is EAGVTQFPSHSVIEKGQTVTLRCDPISGHDNLYWYRRVMGKEIKFLLHFVKESKQDESGMPNNRFLAERTGGTYSTLKVQPAELEDSGVYFCASSHTTDPNYGYTFGSGTRLTVV.

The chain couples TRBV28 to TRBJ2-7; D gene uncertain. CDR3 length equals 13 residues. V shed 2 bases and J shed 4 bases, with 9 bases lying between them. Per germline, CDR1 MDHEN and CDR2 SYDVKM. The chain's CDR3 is CASSLLPRYEQYF. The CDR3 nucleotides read TGTGCCAGCAGTTTACTGCCCAGGTACGAGCAGTACTTC.

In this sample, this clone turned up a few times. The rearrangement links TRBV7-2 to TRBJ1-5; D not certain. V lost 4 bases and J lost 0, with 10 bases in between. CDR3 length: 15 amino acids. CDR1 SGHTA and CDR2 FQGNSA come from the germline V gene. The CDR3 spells CASSSEGYSNQPQHF. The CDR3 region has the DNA TGTGCCAGCAGCTCGGAGGGCTATAGCAATCAGCCCCAGCATTTT.